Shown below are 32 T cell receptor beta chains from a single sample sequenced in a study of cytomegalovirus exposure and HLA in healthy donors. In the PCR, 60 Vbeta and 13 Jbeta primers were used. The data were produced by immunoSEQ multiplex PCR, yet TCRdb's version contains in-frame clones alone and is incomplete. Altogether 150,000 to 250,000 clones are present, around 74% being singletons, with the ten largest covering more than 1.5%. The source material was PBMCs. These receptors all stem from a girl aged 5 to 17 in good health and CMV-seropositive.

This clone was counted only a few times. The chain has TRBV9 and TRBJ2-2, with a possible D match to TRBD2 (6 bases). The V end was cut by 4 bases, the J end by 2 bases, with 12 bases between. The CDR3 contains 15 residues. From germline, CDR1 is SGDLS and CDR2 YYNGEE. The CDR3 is CASSFGTHNTGELFF. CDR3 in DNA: TGTGCCAGCAGCTTCGGGACTCACAACACCGGGGAGCTGTTTTTT. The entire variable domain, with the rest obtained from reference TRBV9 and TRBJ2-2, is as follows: DSGVTQTPKHLITATGQRVTLRCSPRSGDLSVYWYQQSLDQGLQFLIQYYNGEERAKGNILERFSAQQFPDLHSELNLSSLELGDSALYFCASSFGTHNTGELFFGEGSRLTVL.

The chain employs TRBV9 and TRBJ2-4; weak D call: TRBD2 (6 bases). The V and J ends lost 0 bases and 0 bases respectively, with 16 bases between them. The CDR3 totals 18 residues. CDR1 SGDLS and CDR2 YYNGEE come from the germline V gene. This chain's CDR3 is CASSVDGGVTLAKNIQYF. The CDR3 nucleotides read TGTGCCAGCAGCGTAGACGGCGGGGTGACTCTAGCCAAAAACATTCAGTACTTC.

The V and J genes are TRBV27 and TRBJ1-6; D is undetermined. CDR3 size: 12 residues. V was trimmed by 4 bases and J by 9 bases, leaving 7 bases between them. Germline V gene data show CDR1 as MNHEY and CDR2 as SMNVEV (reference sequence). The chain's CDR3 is CASSSRASPLHF. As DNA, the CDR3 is TGTGCCAGCAGTTCGAGGGCTTCACCCCTCCACTTT.

The CDR3 spells CASSLDLVLTYEQYF. The DNA of the CDR3 is TGTGCCAGCAGCTTAGATCTTGTCCTAACCTACGAGCAGTACTTC. The chain carries TRBV11-2 and TRBJ2-7; D not resolved. From germline, CDR1 is SGHAT and CDR2 FQNNGV. This CDR3 comprises 15 residues. V gave up 0 bases and J gave up 2 bases, with 11 bases separating them.

The CDR3 reads CASAPRTGTGYTF. In nucleotides, the CDR3 is TGTGCCAGCGCCCCGAGGACAGGGACGGGCTACACCTTC. The chain uses TRBV28 and TRBJ1-2; 8 bases agree with TRBD1. The CDR3 contains 13 residues. Per germline, CDR1 MDHEN and CDR2 SYDVKM. Germline trimming cut 8 bases from V and 8 bases from J; bases unmatched to any gene: 10.

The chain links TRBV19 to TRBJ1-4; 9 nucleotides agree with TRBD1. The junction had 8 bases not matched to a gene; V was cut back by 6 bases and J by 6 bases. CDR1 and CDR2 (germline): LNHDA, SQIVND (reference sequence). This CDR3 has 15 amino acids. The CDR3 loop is CASSRPGQGHEKLFF. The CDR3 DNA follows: TGTGCCAGTAGCCGGCCGGGACAGGGACATGAAAAACTGTTTTTT.

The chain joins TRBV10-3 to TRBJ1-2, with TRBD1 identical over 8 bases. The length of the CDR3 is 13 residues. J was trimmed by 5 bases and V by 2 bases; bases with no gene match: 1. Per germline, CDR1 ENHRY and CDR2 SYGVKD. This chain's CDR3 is CAISETGGYGYTF. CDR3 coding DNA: TGTGCCATCAGTGAGACAGGGGGATATGGCTACACCTTC.

DNA of the CDR3: TGTGCTAGTGGTAATCCTGGGACAGGGCTCTCTGGAAACACCATATATTTT. Protein product: CASGNPGTGLSGNTIYF. The rearrangement uses TRBV12-5 and TRBJ1-3, with 9 bases fitting TRBD1. After removal of 5 bases from V and 0 bases from J, the junction contained 8 bases not matched to a gene. This CDR3 contains 17 residues. From germline, CDR1 is LGHNT and CDR2 FRNRAP.

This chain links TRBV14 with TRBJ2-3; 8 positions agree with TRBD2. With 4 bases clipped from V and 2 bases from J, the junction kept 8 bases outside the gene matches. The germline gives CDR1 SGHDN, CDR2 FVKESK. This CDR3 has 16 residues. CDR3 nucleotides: TGTGCCAGCAGCCGCGGGGTAGCGGGGTTCACAGATACGCAGTATTTT. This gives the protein CASSRGVAGFTDTQYF.

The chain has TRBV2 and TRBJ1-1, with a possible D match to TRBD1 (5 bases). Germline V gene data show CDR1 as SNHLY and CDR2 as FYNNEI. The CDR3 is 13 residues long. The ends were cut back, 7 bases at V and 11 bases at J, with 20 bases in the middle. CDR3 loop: CASNLVSSRGAFF. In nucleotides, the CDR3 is TGTGCCAGCAACTTAGTAAGCTCCCGGGGGGCTTTCTTT.

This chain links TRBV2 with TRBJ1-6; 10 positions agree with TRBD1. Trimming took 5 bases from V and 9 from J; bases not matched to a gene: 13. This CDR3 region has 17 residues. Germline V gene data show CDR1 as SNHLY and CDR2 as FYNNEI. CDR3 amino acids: CASSKQRQGAGVSPLHF. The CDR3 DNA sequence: TGTGCCAGCAGTAAGCAACGACAGGGGGCCGGCGTTTCACCCCTCCACTTT.

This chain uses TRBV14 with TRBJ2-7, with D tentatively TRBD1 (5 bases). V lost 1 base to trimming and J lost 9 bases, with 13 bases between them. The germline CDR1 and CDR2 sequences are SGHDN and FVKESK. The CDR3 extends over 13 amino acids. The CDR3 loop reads CASSQGGLLGQYF. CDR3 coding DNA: TGTGCCAGCAGCCAAGGGGGCTTGCTCGGGCAGTACTTC.

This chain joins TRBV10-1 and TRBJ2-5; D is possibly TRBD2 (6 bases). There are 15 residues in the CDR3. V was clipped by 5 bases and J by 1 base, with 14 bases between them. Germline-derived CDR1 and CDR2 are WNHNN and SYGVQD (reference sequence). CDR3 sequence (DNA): TGCGCCAGCAGTCCGGGCGGGACGTTCCAAGAGACCCAGTACTTC. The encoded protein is CASSPGGTFQETQYF.

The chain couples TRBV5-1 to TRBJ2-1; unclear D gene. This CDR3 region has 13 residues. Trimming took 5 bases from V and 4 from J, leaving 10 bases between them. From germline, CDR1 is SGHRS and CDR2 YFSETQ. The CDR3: CASRGTVYNEQFF. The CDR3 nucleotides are TGCGCCAGCAGAGGTACAGTATACAATGAGCAGTTCTTC.

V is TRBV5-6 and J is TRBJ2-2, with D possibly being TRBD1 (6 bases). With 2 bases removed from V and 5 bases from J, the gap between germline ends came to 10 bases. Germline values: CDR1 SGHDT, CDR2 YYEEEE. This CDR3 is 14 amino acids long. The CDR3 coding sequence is TGTGCCAGCAGCTTCAGGGGTGGTACCGGGGAGCTGTTTTTT. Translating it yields CASSFRGGTGELFF.

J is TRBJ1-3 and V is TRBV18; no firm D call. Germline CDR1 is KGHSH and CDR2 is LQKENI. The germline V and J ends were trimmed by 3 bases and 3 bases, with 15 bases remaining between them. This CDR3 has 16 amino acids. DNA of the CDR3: TGTGCCAGCTCACCCCCACCCGGGATGTATGGAAACACCATATATTTT. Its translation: CASSPPPGMYGNTIYF.

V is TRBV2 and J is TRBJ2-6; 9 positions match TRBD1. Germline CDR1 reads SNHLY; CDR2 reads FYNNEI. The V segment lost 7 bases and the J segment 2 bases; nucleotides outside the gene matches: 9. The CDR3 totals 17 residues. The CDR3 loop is CASNPGTGIAGANVLTF. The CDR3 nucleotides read TGTGCCAGCAACCCCGGGACAGGGATTGCTGGGGCCAACGTCCTGACTTTC.

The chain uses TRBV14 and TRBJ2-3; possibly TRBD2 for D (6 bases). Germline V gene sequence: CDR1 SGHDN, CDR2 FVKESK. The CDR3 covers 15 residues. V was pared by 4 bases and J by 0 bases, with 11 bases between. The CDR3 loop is CASSPEGISTDTQYF. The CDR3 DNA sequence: TGTGCCAGCAGCCCGGAGGGGATTAGCACAGATACGCAGTATTTT.

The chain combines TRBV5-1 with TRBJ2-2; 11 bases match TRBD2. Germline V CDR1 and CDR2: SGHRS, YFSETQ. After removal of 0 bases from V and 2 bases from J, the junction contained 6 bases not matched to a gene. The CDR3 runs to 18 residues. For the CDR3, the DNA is TGCGCCAGCAGCTTGGGGAAAACTAGCGGGGGAAACACCGGGGAGCTGTTTTTT. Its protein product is CASSLGKTSGGNTGELFF.

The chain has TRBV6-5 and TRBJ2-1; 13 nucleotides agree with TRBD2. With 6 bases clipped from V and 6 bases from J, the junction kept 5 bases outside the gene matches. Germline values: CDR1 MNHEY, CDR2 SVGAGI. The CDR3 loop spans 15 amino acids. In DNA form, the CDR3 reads TGTGCCAGCAGCACTAGCGGGGGGGCCACCAATGAGCAGTTCTTC. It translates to CASSTSGGATNEQFF.

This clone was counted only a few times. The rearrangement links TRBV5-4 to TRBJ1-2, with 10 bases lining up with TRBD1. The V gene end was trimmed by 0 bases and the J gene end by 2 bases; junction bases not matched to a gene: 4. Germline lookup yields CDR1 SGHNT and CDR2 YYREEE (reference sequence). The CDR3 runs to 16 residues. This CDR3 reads CASSLEPGQGNYGYTF. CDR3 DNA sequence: TGTGCCAGCAGCTTGGAGCCGGGACAGGGGAACTATGGCTACACCTTC. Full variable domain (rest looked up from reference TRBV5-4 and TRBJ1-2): ETGVTQSPTHLIKTRGQQVTLRCSSQSGHNTVSWYQQALGQGPQFIFQYYREEENGRGNFPPRFSGLQFPNYSSELNVNALELDDSALYLCASSLEPGQGNYGYTFGSGTRLTVV.

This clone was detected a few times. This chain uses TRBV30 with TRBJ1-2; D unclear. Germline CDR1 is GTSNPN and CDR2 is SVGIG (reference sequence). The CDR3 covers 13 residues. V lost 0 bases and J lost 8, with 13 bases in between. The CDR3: CAWSVLLVRGYTF. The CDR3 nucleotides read TGTGCCTGGAGTGTACTTTTAGTGCGGGGCTACACCTTC.

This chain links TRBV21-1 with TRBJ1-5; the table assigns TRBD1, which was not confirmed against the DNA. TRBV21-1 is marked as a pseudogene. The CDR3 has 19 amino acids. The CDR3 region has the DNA TGTGCCAGCAGCAAAGACAGAAGATCCGCCTACAGCTTGAATCAGCCCCAGCATTTT. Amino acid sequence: CASSKDRRSAYSLNQPQHF.

The CDR3 sequence: CASSEAGGAHQPQHF. DNA of the CDR3: TGTGCCAGCAGTGAAGCAGGAGGGGCCCATCAGCCCCAGCATTTT. This chain connects TRBV2 to TRBJ1-5; TRBD1 might be the D (5 bases). The germline V gene encodes CDR1 SNHLY and CDR2 FYNNEI. The V end lost 0 bases, the J end lost 5 bases, and 11 bases lay between the germline ends. The CDR3 has 15 residues.

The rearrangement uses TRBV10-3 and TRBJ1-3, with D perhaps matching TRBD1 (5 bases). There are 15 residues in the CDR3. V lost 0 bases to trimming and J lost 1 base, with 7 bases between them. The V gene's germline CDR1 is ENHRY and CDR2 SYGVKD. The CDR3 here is CAISESGGSGNTIYF. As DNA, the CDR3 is TGTGCCATCAGTGAGTCGGGGGGGTCTGGAAACACCATATATTTT.

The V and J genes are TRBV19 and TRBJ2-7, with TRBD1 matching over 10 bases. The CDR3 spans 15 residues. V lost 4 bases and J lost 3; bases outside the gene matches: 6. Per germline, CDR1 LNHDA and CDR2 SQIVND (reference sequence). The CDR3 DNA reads TGTGCCAGTAGTAGAGGGACAGGGGTCGTCTACGAGCAGTACTTC. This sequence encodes CASSRGTGVVYEQYF.

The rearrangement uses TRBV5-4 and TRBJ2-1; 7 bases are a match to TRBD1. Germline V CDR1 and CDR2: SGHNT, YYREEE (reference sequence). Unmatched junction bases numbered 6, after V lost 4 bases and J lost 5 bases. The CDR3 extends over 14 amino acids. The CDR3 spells CASSLNTGDNEQFF. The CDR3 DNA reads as TGTGCCAGCAGCCTTAATACAGGGGACAATGAGCAGTTCTTC.

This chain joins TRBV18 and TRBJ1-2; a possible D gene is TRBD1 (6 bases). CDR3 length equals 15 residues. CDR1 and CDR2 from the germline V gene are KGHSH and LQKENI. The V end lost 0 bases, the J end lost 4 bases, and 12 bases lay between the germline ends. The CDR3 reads CASSPPAGASYGYTF. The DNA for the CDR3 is TGTGCCAGCTCACCACCTGCAGGGGCAAGCTATGGCTACACCTTC.

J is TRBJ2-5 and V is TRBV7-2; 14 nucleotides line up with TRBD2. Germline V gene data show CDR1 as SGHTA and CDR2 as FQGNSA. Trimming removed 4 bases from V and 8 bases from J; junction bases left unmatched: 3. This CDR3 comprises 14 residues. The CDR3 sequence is CASSSGLAGVTQYF. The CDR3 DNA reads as TGTGCCAGCAGCTCGGGACTAGCGGGGGTAACCCAGTACTTC.

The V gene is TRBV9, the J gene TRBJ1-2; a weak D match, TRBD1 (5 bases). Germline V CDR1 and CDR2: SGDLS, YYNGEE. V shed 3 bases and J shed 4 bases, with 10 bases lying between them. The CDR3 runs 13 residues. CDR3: CASSGGGSYGYTF. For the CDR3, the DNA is TGTGCCAGCAGCGGGGGGGGTAGCTATGGCTACACCTTC.

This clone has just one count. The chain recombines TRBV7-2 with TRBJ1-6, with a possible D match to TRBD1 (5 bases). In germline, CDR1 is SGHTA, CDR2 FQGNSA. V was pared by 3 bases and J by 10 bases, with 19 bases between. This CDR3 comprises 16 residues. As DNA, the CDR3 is TGTGCCAGCAGCTTCTCCCTATGGGGCCTAGGATCACCCCTCCACTTT. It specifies CASSFSLWGLGSPLHF.

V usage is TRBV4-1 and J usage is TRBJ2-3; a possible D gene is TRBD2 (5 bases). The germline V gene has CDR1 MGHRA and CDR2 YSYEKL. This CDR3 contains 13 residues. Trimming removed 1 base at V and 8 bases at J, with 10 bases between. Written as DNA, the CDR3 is TGCGCCAGCAGCCAAGGATCGGGGAGTACGCAGTATTTT. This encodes CASSQGSGSTQYF.